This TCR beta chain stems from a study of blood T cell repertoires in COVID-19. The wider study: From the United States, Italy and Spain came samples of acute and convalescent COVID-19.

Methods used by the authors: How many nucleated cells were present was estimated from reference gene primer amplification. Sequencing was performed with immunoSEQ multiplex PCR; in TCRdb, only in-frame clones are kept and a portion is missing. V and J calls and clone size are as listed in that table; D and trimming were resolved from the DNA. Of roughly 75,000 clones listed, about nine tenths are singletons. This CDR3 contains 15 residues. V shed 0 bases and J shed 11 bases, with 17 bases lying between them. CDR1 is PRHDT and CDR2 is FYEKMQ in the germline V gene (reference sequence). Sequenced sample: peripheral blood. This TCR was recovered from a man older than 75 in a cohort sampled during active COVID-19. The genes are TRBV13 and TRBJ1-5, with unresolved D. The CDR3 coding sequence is TGTGCCAGCAGCTTAGGCCCGGCTGACTTTGGGTCCCAGCATTTT. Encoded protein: CASSLGPADFGSQHF.